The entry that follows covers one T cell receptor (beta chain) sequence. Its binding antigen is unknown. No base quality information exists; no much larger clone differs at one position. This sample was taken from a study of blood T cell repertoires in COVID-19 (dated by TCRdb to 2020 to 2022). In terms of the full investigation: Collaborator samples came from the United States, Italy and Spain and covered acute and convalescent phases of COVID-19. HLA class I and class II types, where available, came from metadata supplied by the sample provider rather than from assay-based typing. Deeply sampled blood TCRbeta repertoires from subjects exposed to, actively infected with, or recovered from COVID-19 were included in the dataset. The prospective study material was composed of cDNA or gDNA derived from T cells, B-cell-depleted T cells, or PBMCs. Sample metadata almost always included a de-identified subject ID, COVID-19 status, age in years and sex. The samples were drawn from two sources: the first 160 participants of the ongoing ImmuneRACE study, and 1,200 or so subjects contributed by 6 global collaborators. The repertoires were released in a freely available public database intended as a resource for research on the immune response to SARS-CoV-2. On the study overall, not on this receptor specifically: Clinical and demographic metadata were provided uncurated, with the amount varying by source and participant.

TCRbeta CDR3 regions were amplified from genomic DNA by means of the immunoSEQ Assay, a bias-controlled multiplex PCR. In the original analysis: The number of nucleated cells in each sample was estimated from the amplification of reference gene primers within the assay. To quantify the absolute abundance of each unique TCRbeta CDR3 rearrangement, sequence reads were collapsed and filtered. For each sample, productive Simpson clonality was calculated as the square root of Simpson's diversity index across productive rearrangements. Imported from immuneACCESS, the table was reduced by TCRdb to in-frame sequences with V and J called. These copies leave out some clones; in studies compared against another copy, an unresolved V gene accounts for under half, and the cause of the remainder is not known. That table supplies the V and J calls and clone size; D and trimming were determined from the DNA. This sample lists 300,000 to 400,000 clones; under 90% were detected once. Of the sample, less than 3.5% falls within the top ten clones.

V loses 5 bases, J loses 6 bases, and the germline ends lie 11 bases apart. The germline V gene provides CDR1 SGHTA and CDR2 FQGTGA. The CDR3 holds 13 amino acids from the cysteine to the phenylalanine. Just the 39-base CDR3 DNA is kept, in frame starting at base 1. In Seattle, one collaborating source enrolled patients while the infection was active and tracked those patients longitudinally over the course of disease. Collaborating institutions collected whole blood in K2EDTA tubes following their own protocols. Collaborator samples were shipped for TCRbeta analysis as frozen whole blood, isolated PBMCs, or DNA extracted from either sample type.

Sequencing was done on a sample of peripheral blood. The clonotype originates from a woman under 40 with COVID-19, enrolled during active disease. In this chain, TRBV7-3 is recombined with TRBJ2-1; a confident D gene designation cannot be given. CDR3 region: CASSLGSPNEQFF. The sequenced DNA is TGTGCCAGCAGCCTGGGCTCTCCCAATGAGCAGTTCTTC.